A single sample gave rise to the 18 T cell receptor beta chains below, sequenced in a study of blood T cells in healthy people across ages. Using a J-beta primer mix together with a sample-barcoded 5' primer, a second PCR was run for roughly 7 to 11 cycles. TCRdb re-derived calls from the 5' RACE reads in MiXCR, one entry per CDR3 protein. The sample has about 720,000 distinct CDR3 sequences; approximately 22% are singletons. The sequencing sample was made of blood. The receptors stem from a man between 65 and 85 years old in good health.

The chain employs TRBV3-1 and TRBJ2-2; 10 bases map to TRBD1. Trimming at V came to 0 bases and at J to 7 bases, leaving 5 bases not matched to a gene. This CDR3 has 16 residues. Germline-derived CDR1 and CDR2 are LGHDT and YNNKEL (reference sequence). The DNA for the CDR3 is TGTGCCAGCAGCCAAGATCGGACAGGGGGTAACGGGGAGCTGTTTTTT. This gives the protein CASSQDRTGGNGELFF.

At least ten counts were recorded for this clonotype. The J gene is TRBJ2-1, the V gene TRBV5-1, with D hard to call. Trimming took off 2 bases at V and 1 base at J, with 4 bases between the two ends. The length of the CDR3 is 13 residues. Germline CDR1 SGHRS, CDR2 YFSETQ. In DNA form, the CDR3 reads TGCGCCAGCAGCTTTGATTCCTACAATGAGCAGTTCTTC. This encodes CASSFDSYNEQFF.

V gene TRBV20-1 combines with J gene TRBJ2-5; D is ambiguous. The J call may not be correct, given that the DNA end is closer to TRBJ2-1. The CDR3 contains 12 residues. Looked up from germline, CDR1 is DFQATT and CDR2 is SNEGSKA (reference sequence). CDR3 residues: CSASYRHNEQFF. The CDR3 coding sequence is TGCAGTGCTAGTTATAGACACAATGAGCAGTTCTTC.

This clonotype was picked up a small number of times. The chain links TRBV5-1 to TRBJ1-1; a possible D gene is TRBD1 (6 bases). Germline V lookup: CDR1 SGHRS, CDR2 YFSETQ. This CDR3 is built from 15 residues. V shed 0 bases and J shed 4 bases, with 13 bases lying between them. CDR3 amino acids: CASSLGEIRGTEAFF. The CDR3 nucleotides are TGCGCCAGCAGCTTGGGGGAAATCAGGGGCACTGAAGCTTTCTTT. Filled out from reference TRBV5-1 and TRBJ1-1, the complete variable domain reads KAGVTQTPRYLIKTRGQQVTLSCSPISGHRSVSWYQQTPGQGLQFLFEYFSETQRNKGNFPGRFSGRQFSNSRSEMNVSTLELGDSALYLCASSLGEIRGTEAFFGQGTRLTVV.

The rearrangement links TRBV21-1 to TRBJ2-5; the DNA was not used to check the table's D call, TRBD1. The last part of the DNA fits TRBJ2-7 better; the J call may be wrong. TRBV21-1 is given as a pseudogene. This CDR3 region has 15 residues. CDR3 nucleotide sequence: TGTGCCAGCATCATTCTCAAGACAGGGACCTACGAGCAGTACGTC. Protein sequence: CASIILKTGTYEQYV.

The chain employs TRBV20-1 and TRBJ1-1; weak D call: TRBD1 (6 bases). The ends were cut back, 1 base at V and 1 base at J, with 7 bases in the middle. Germline CDR1 and CDR2: DFQATT and SNEGSKA (reference sequence). CDR3 size: 13 residues. CDR3 region: CSARGTANTEAFF. The CDR3 coding sequence is TGCAGTGCTAGAGGGACAGCGAACACTGAAGCTTTCTTT.

The chain links TRBV15 to TRBJ1-3; no firm D call. Trimming stripped 0 bases from V and 0 bases from J, with 9 bases between. The CDR3 is made up of 16 amino acids. CDR1 LNHNV and CDR2 YYDKDF come from the germline V gene (reference sequence). The CDR3 spells CATSRDTGSSGNTIYF. DNA of the CDR3: TGTGCCACCAGCAGAGATACGGGCAGCTCTGGAAACACCATATATTTT. Based on the CDR3 plus reference TRBV15 and TRBJ1-3, the full variable domain is DAMVIQNPRYQVTQFGKPVTLSCSQTLNHNVMYWYQQKSSQAPKLLFHYYDKDFNNEADTPDNFQSRRPNTSFCFLDIRSPGLGDTAMYLCATSRDTGSSGNTIYFGEGSWLTVV.

The chain couples TRBV2 to TRBJ1-5; D is possibly TRBD1 (6 bases). The CDR3 has 13 amino acids. V was cut by 7 bases and J by 6 bases, with 13 bases left in between. Germline loops: CDR1 SNHLY, CDR2 FYNNEI. CDR3 DNA: TGTGCCAGCACCCCCTCGGACAGTCAGCCCCAGCATTTT. It translates to CASTPSDSQPQHF.

This clonotype was seen more than once but under ten times. CDR3 amino acids: CSMRQGTGNTIYF. Here the CDR3 DNA reads TGCAGCATGCGACAGGGAACTGGAAACACCATATATTTT. This rearrangement joins TRBV29-1 to TRBJ1-3; 7 bases map to TRBD1. The CDR3 contains 13 residues. Looked up from germline, CDR1 is SQVTM and CDR2 is ANQGSEA. J lost 2 bases, V lost 8 bases, and 6 bases had no gene match.

The chain is built from TRBV15 and TRBJ2-1, with TRBD1 as a possible D gene (6 bases). CDR1 and CDR2 (germline): LNHNV, YYDKDF (reference sequence). This CDR3 has 14 residues. Trimming removed 6 bases at V and 5 bases at J, with 14 bases between. This CDR3 reads CATSPQGNHNEQFF. DNA of the CDR3: TGTGCCACCAGTCCACAGGGAAACCACAATGAGCAGTTCTTC.

This clonotype was recorded many times. The V call is TRBV5-1, the J call TRBJ1-2; TRBD1 matches at 7 bases. The trim removed 4 bases at V and 6 bases at J, leaving 9 bases unmatched. There are 14 residues in the CDR3. Germline V gene data show CDR1 as SGHRS and CDR2 as YFSETQ. CDR3 nucleotide sequence: TGCGCCAGCAGCCTACTTACAGGGGAAGATGGCTACACCTTC. It encodes CASSLLTGEDGYTF.

Points on this clonotype: At one of its ends the junction is not consistent with the germline gene, which may arise from a read error. J is TRBJ1-1 and V is TRBV20-1, with a tentative D call TRBD1 (5 bases). The CDR3 loop spans 13 amino acids. Germline V gene sequence: CDR1 DFQATT, CDR2 SNEGSKA (reference sequence). The CDR3 nucleotides read TGCAGTGCTAAGGGACCAAGGGAAACTGGAGCTTTCTTT. It is translated as CSAKGPRETGAFF.

In its sample, this clonotype was seen a few times. The genes are TRBV12-3 or TRBV12-4 and TRBJ1-4; D remains ambiguous. The V end lost 4 bases, the J end lost 3 bases, and 9 bases lay between the germline ends. The CDR3 length is 14 residues. The CDR3 spells CASSSSVANEKLFF. CDR3 nucleotides: TGTGCCAGCAGTTCAAGTGTGGCTAATGAAAAACTGTTTTTT.

About this clonotype: Lacking the conserved final phenylalanine or tryptophan, this CDR3 likely reflects a read error. This chain joins TRBV4-1 and TRBJ2-7, with TRBD1 as a possible D gene (5 bases). Germline values: CDR1 MGHRA, CDR2 YSYEKL. The CDR3 sequence is 14 residues long. Trimming shortened V by 1 base and J by 5 bases, and 12 bases separated the two germline ends. The CDR3 loop is CASSQGQPLDEQYS. The CDR3 nucleotides are TGCGCCAGCAGCCAAGGACAGCCCCTGGACGAGCAGTACTCC.

The V call is TRBV29-1, the J call TRBJ2-7; D gene uncertain. TRBJ2-1 matches the DNA end more closely, so the J call is doubtful. This CDR3 spans 13 amino acids. The germline gives CDR1 SQVTM, CDR2 ANQGSEA. CDR3 nucleotide sequence: TGCAGCGTGCAACTCTTGGCCTCCAATGAGCAGTTCTTC. Translating it yields CSVQLLASNEQFF.

The CDR3 loop is CSARVTYEQYF. Written as DNA, the CDR3 is TGCAGTGCTAGAGTAACCTACGAGCAGTACTTC. This chain links TRBV20-1 with TRBJ2-7; D gene unclear. The germline gives CDR1 DFQATT, CDR2 SNEGSKA (reference sequence). The CDR3 loop spans 11 amino acids. Trimming took 1 base from V and 2 from J, leaving 3 bases between them.

The V and J genes are TRBV7-9 and TRBJ2-3, with TRBD1 matching 8 bases. The CDR3 loop spans 15 amino acids. The junction had 6 bases not matched to a gene; V was cut back by 5 bases and J by 2 bases. Germline V gives CDR1 SEHNR, CDR2 FQNEAQ (reference sequence). CDR3 sequence (DNA): TGTGCCAGCAGCCTGGACAGGGTGGTCACAGATACGCAGTATTTT. This sequence encodes CASSLDRVVTDTQYF.

The chain links TRBV3-1 to TRBJ2-4, with 8 bases matching TRBD2. Germline V gene data show CDR1 as LGHDT and CDR2 as YNNKEL (reference sequence). This CDR3 region has 18 residues. The V gene end was trimmed by 0 bases and the J gene end by 3 bases; junction bases not matched to a gene: 10. The CDR3, as DNA: TGTGCCAGCAGCCAAGAAGGGGGTAGGGGGACTAGCAAAAACATTCAGTACTTC. This translates into CASSQEGGRGTSKNIQYF.